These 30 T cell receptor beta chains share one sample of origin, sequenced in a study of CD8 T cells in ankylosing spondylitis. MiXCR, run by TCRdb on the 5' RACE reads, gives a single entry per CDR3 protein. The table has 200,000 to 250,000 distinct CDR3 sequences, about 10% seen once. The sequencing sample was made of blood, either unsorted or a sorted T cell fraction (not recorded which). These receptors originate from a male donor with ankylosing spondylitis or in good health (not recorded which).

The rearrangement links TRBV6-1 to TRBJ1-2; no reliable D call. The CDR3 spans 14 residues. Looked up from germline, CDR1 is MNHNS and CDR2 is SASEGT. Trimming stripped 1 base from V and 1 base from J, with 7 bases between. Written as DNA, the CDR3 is TGTGCCAGCAGTGAAGGGCATAGTAACTATGGCTACACCTTC. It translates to CASSEGHSNYGYTF.

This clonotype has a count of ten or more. CDR3 DNA sequence: TGCGCCAGCAGCTTGTCCAATCTCCAGACAGATACGCAGTATTTT. It translates to CASSLSNLQTDTQYF. The V call is TRBV5-1, the J call TRBJ2-3; D remains unclear. The germline V gene encodes CDR1 SGHRS and CDR2 YFSETQ. The CDR3 consists of 15 residues. The V gene lost 1 base and the J gene lost 3 bases, with 12 bases spanning the gap.

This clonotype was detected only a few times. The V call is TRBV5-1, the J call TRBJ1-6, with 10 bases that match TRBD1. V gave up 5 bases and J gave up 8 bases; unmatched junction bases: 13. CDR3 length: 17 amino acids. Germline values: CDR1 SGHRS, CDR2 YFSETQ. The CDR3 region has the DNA TGCGCCAGCAGGGAACCGGGACAGGGGCGCAGTGATTCACCCCTCCACTTT. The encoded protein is CASREPGQGRSDSPLHF. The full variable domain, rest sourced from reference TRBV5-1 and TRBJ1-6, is KAGVTQTPRYLIKTRGQQVTLSCSPISGHRSVSWYQQTPGQGLQFLFEYFSETQRNKGNFPGRFSGRQFSNSRSEMNVSTLELGDSALYLCASREPGQGRSDSPLHFGNGTRLTVT.

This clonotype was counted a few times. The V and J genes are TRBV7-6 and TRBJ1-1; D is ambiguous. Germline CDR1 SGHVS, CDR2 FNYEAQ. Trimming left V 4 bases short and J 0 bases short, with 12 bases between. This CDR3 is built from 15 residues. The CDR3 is CASSSLGGLNTEAFF. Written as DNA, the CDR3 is TGTGCCAGCAGCTCCCTTGGCGGTTTGAACACTGAAGCTTTCTTT.

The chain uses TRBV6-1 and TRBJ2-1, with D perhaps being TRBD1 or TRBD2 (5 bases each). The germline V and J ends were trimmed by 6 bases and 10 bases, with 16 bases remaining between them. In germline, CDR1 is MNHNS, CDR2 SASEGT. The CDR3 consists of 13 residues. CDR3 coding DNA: TGTGCCAGCAGAGGGACCACTAGGGACGAGCAGTTCTTC. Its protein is CASRGTTRDEQFF.

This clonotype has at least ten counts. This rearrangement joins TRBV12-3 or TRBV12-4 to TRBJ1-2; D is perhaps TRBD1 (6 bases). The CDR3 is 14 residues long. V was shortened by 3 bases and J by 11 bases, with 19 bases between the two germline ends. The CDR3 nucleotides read TGTGCCAGCAGTTTTGGCCAGGGGACTTCAACGTACACCTTC. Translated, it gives CASSFGQGTSTYTF.

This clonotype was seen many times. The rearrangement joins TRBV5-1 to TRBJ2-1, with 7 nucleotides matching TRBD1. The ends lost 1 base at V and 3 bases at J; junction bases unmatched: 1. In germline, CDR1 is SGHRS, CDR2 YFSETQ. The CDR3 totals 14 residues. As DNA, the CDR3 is TGCGCCAGCAGCTTGCGGGACAGCTACAATGAGCAGTTCTTC. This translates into CASSLRDSYNEQFF.

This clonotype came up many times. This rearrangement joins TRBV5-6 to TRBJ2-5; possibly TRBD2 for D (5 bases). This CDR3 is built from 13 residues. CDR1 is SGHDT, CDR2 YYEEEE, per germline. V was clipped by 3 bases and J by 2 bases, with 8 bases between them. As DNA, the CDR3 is TGTGCCAGCAGCTACAGCGGTCAAGAGACCCAGTACTTC. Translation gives CASSYSGQETQYF.

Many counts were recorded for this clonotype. The CDR3 sequence: CASSPLAGNPYEQYF. The CDR3, as DNA: TGTGCCAGCAGCCCTCTAGCGGGAAACCCCTACGAGCAGTACTTC. The gene calls are TRBV7-2 and TRBJ2-7, with TRBD2 matching 9 bases. The CDR3 is 15 amino acids. The J segment lost 2 bases and the V segment lost 5 bases, leaving 7 bases of the junction unmatched. CDR1 and CDR2 (germline): SGHTA, FQGNSA.

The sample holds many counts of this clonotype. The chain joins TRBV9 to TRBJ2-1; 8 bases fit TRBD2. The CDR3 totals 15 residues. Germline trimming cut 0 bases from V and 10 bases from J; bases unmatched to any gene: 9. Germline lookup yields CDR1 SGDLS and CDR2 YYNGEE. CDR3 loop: CASSVVGTSIMEQFF. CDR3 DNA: TGTGCCAGCAGCGTAGTGGGGACTAGTATCATGGAGCAGTTCTTC.

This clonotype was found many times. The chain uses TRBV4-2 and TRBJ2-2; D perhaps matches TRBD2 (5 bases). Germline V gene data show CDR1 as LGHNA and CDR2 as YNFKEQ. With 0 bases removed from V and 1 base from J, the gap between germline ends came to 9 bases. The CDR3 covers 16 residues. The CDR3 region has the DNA TGTGCCAGCAGCCAAGAGGAGGTTATGAACACCGGGGAGCTGTTTTTT. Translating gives CASSQEEVMNTGELFF.

For the CDR3, the DNA is TGCAGTGCTAGCGGCCGTACCCTAGCGGGAGGTTCCTACGAGCAGTACTTC. It encodes CSASGRTLAGGSYEQYF. The chain carries TRBV20-1 and TRBJ2-7; 11 bases line up with TRBD2. The V and J ends lost 3 bases and 1 base, in that order; junction bases with no gene match: 11. The CDR3 consists of 17 residues. Per germline, CDR1 DFQATT and CDR2 SNEGSKA (reference sequence).

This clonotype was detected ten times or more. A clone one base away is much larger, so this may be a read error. The CDR3 loop is CASRGQGTDTQYF. DNA of the CDR3: TGCGCCAGCAGGGGACAGGGCACAGATACGCAGTATTTT. The rearrangement uses TRBV5-1 and TRBJ2-3, with TRBD1 identical over 8 bases. The CDR3 has 13 amino acids. With V trimmed by 5 bases and J by 1 base, 0 bases remained unmatched. Germline V gene lookup returns CDR1 SGHRS and CDR2 YFSETQ.

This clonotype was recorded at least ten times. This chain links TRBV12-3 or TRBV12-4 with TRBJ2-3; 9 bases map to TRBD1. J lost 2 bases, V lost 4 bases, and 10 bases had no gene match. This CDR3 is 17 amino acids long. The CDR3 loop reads CASSSTYRGLVTDTQYF. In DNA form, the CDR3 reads TGTGCCAGCAGTTCGACATACAGGGGGCTTGTCACAGATACGCAGTATTTT.

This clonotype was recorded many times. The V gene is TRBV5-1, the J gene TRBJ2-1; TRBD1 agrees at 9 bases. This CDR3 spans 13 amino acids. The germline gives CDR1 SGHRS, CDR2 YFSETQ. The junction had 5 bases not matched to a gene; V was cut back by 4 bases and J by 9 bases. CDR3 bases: TGCGCCAGCAGCCAGGGACAGGGTAGTGAGCAGTTCTTC. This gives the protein CASSQGQGSEQFF.

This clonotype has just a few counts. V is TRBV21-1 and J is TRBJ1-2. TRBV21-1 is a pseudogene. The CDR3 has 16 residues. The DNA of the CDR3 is TGTGCCAGCAGCCAACTCATACAGGGCCCCAACTATGGCTACACCTTC. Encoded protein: CASSQLIQGPNYGYTF.

The CDR3 nucleotides are TGTGCCAGCAGTTTTCTGGTCGGGGGCACAGATACGCAGTATTTT. This sequence encodes CASSFLVGGTDTQYF. This chain joins TRBV28 and TRBJ2-3; perhaps TRBD2 as D (5 bases). Germline V gene data show CDR1 as MDHEN and CDR2 as SYDVKM. Between the trimmed V and J ends, which lost 3 bases and 1 base, there was a span of 11 bases. The length of the CDR3 is 15 residues.

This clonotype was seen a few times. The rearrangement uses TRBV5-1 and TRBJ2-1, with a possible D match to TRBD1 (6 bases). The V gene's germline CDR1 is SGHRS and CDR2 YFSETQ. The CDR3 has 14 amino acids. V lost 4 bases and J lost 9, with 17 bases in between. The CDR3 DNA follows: TGCGCCAGCAGCCCGGGGCAGGGGATAGGTGAGCAGTTCTTC. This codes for CASSPGQGIGEQFF.

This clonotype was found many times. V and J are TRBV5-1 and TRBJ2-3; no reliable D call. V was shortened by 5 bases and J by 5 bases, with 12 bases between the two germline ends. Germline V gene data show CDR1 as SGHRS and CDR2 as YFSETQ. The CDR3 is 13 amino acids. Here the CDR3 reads CASRFDCGDTQYF. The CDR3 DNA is TGCGCCAGCAGATTCGATTGTGGAGATACGCAGTATTTT.

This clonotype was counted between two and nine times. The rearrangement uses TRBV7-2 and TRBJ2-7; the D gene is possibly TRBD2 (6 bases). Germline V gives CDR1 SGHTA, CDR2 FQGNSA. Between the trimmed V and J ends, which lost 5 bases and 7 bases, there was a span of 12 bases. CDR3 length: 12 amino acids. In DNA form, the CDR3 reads TGTGCCAGCAGCCGGGACTTCGGGGAGCAGTACTTC. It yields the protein CASSRDFGEQYF.

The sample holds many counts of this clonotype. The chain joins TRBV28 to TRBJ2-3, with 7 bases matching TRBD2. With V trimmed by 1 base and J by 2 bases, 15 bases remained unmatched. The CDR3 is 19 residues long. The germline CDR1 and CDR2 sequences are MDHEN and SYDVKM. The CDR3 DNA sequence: TGTGCCAGCAGTTTATTTGGGCGAGCGGGGAGCCCTCACACAGATACGCAGTATTTT. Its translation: CASSLFGRAGSPHTDTQYF. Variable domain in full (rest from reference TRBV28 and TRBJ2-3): DVKVTQSSRYLVKRTGEKVFLECVQDMDHENMFWYRQDPGLGLRLIYFSYDVKMKEKGDIPEGYSVSREKKERFSLILESASTNQTSMYLCASSLFGRAGSPHTDTQYFGPGTRLTVL.

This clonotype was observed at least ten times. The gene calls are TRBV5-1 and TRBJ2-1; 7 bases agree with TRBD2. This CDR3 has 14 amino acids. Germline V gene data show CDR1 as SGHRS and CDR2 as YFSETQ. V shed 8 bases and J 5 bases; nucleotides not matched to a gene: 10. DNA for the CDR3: TGCGCCAGTAGGATCGGGACTAACGACAATGAGCAGTTCTTC. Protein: CASRIGTNDNEQFF.

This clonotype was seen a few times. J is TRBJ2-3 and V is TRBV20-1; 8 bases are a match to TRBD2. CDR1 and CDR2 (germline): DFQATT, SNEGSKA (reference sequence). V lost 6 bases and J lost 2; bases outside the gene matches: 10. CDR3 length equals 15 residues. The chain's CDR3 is CSAGDLAGYTDTQYF. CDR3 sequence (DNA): TGCAGTGCCGGAGACTTAGCGGGATACACAGATACGCAGTATTTT.

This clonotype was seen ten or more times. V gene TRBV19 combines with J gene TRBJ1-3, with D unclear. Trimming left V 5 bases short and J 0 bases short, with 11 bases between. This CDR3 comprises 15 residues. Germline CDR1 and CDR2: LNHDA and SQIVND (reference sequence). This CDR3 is CASSLAHSSGNTIYF. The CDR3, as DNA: TGTGCCAGTAGTTTAGCCCACAGCTCTGGAAACACCATATATTTT.

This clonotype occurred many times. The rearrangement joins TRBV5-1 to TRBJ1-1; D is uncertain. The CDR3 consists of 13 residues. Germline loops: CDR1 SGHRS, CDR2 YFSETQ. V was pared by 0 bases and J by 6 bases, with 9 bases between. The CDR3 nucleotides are TGCGCCAGCAGCTTGGCCGACGGGTCTGAAGCTTTCTTT. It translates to CASSLADGSEAFF.

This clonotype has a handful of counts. In DNA, the CDR3 is TGTGCCAGCAGCTTGGAAACACCGGGACAGCATAACGAGCAGTACTTC. This codes for CASSLETPGQHNEQYF. V gene TRBV5-5 combines with J gene TRBJ2-7; the match to TRBD1 covers 7 bases. Per the germline V gene, CDR1 is SGHKS and CDR2 is YYEKEE (reference sequence). The junction had 11 bases not matched to a gene; V was cut back by 0 bases and J by 5 bases. This CDR3 is built from 16 residues.

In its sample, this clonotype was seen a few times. The CDR3 nucleotides read TGTGCCAGCAGCAAACCCCTCCCGGGACAGGCGAAGGACTTC. Its protein is CASSKPLPGQAKDF. The genes are TRBV21-1 and TRBJ2-4; TRBD1, the D gene given by the table, was not confirmed from the DNA. TRBV21-1 is recorded as a pseudogene. This CDR3 contains 14 residues.

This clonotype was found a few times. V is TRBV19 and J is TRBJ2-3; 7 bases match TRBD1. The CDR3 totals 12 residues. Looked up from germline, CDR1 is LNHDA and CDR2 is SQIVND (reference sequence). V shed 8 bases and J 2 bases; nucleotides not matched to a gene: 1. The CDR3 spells CASGQDTDTQYF. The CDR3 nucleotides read TGTGCCAGTGGACAGGACACAGATACGCAGTATTTT.

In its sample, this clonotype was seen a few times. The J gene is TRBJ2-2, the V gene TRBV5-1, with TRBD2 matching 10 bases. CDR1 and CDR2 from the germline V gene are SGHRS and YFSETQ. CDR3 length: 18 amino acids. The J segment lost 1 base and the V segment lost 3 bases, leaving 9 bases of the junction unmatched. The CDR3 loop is CASSSPELAGLNTGELFF. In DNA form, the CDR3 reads TGCGCCAGCAGCTCACCTGAACTAGCGGGGCTGAACACCGGGGAGCTGTTTTTT.

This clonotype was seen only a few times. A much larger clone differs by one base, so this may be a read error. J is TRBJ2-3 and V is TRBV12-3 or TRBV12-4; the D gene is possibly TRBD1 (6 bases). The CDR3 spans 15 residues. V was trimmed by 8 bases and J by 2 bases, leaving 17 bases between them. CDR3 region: CASSPGHDATDTQYF. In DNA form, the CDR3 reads TGTGCCAGCTCACCGGGACACGACGCCACAGATACGCAGTATTTT.